Shown below are 26 T cell receptor beta chains from a single sample sequenced in a study of STAT5B mutations in CD4+ large granular lymphocyte leukemia. Clones were sequenced by immunoSEQ multiplex PCR, and TCRdb holds only the in-frame ones, with some missing. The sample has 25,000 to 35,000 clones; approximately 81% are singletons. Sequences were obtained from CD4+ T cells from blood buffy coats. All receptors derive from a human donor in good health.

The chain links TRBV30 to TRBJ1-2; perhaps TRBD1 as D (6 bases). The CDR3 runs to 10 residues. Germline V gene lookup returns CDR1 GTSNPN and CDR2 SVGIG (reference sequence). V lost 8 bases and J 5 bases, leaving 9 bases between the germline ends. CDR3 sequence reads: CALGTYGYTF. CDR3 nucleotide sequence: TGTGCCCTCGGGACATATGGCTACACCTTC.

The V and J genes are TRBV7-9 and TRBJ2-7; either TRBD1 or TRBD2 may fit D (5 bases each). The germline gives CDR1 SEHNR, CDR2 FQNEAQ (reference sequence). Trimming took 2 bases from V and 0 from J, leaving 8 bases between them. The CDR3 has 14 residues. The CDR3 protein is CASSLTGASYEQYF. The CDR3 DNA sequence: TGTGCCAGCAGCTTAACCGGGGCCTCCTACGAGCAGTACTTC.

V is TRBV4-2 and J is TRBJ2-2; D call uncertain. The CDR3 consists of 15 residues. Germline V gene lookup returns CDR1 LGHNA and CDR2 YNFKEQ. V shed 0 bases and J shed 2 bases, with 7 bases lying between them. The CDR3 reads CASSQDSKNTGELFF. The CDR3 coding sequence is TGTGCCAGCAGCCAAGACTCAAAAAACACCGGGGAGCTGTTTTTT.

The chain carries TRBV9 and TRBJ2-2; D is undetermined. The CDR3 is 16 residues long. CDR1 is SGDLS and CDR2 is YYNGEE in the germline V gene. V was trimmed by 4 bases and J by 0 bases, leaving 13 bases between them. The CDR3 here is CASSPRVAANTGELFF. CDR3 nucleotide sequence: TGTGCCAGCAGCCCCCGTGTAGCAGCGAACACCGGGGAGCTGTTTTTT.

This chain joins TRBV5-1 and TRBJ2-2, with D tentatively TRBD1 (7 bases). CDR1 is SGHRS and CDR2 is YFSETQ in the germline V gene. The CDR3 is 15 residues long. V gave up 4 bases and J gave up 0 bases, with 10 bases separating them. CDR3 amino acids: CASSGGTANTGELFF. The CDR3 DNA reads as TGCGCCAGCAGCGGAGGGACAGCGAACACCGGGGAGCTGTTTTTT.

The V call is TRBV27, the J call TRBJ1-2; D is uncertain. Germline V lookup: CDR1 MNHEY, CDR2 SMNVEV (reference sequence). V lost 0 bases and J 0 bases, leaving 2 bases between the germline ends. This CDR3 is built from 13 residues. The CDR3 DNA is TGTGCCAGCAGTTTATCAGCTAACTATGGCTACACCTTC. It codes for CASSLSANYGYTF.

The rearrangement uses TRBV12-5 and TRBJ2-1, with 10 positions matching TRBD1. The CDR3 consists of 15 residues. Trimming cost V 5 bases and J 8 bases; bases outside gene matches: 9. CDR1 and CDR2 from the germline V gene are LGHNT and FRNRAP. The DNA for the CDR3 is TGTGCTAGTGGTCAACCGGGACAGGGGTTCCATGAGCAGTTCTTC. Translating it yields CASGQPGQGFHEQFF.

Here the CDR3 DNA reads TGTGCCAGCAGCATGGGACAGTCTTATGGCTACACCTTC. Translated, it gives CASSMGQSYGYTF. This sequence joins TRBV9 and TRBJ1-2; TRBD1 matches at 7 bases. Germline V gives CDR1 SGDLS, CDR2 YYNGEE. J was trimmed by 5 bases and V by 4 bases; bases with no gene match: 5. This CDR3 spans 13 amino acids.

This clone was counted a single time. V is TRBV7-9 and J is TRBJ1-5; D remains ambiguous. The CDR3 covers 13 residues. Between the trimmed V and J ends, which lost 2 bases and 4 bases, there was a span of 6 bases. Per the germline V gene, CDR1 is SEHNR and CDR2 is FQNEAQ (reference sequence). This chain's CDR3 is CASSLQANQPQHF. The DNA for the CDR3 is TGTGCCAGCAGCTTACAAGCTAATCAGCCCCAGCATTTT.

The rearrangement uses TRBV28 and TRBJ1-4; D may be TRBD1 (5 bases). The CDR3 covers 12 residues. Trimming removed 6 bases from V and 3 bases from J, with 5 bases in between. Germline CDR1 and CDR2: MDHEN and SYDVKM. The CDR3 DNA sequence: TGTGCCAGCAGGGGGGCTAATGAAAAACTGTTTTTT. The encoded protein is CASRGANEKLFF.

The chain recombines TRBV7-9 with TRBJ1-2, with a weak D call TRBD1 (6 bases). The CDR3 consists of 14 residues. Trimming left V 1 base short and J 0 bases short, with 6 bases between. CDR1 and CDR2 (germline): SEHNR, FQNEAQ (reference sequence). CDR3 sequence reads: CASSLGTANYGYTF. DNA for the CDR3: TGTGCCAGCAGCTTAGGGACAGCTAACTATGGCTACACCTTC.

This clone was seen only once. This chain joins TRBV7-6 and TRBJ2-2; D is uncertain. The CDR3 has 15 residues. From germline, CDR1 is SGHVS and CDR2 FNYEAQ. Trimming left V 1 base short and J 3 bases short, with 9 bases between. The CDR3 coding sequence is TGTGCCAGCAGCTTAGAGGTGGCGGACACCGGGGAGCTGTTTTTT. It encodes CASSLEVADTGELFF.

This clone was observed a handful of times. V gene TRBV18 combines with J gene TRBJ1-1; perhaps TRBD1 as D (5 bases). The CDR3 is 12 amino acids. Germline values: CDR1 KGHSH, CDR2 LQKENI. V was pared by 4 bases and J by 6 bases, with 9 bases between. CDR3 sequence: CASSRGAAEAFF. CDR3 coding DNA: TGTGCCAGCTCACGAGGGGCGGCTGAAGCTTTCTTT.

The chain uses TRBV7-3 and TRBJ2-1; D ambiguous. CDR1 and CDR2 (germline): SGHTA, FQGTGA. V lost 5 bases and J lost 0, with 11 bases in between. The length of the CDR3 is 15 residues. The CDR3 loop reads CASSQGPSSYNEQFF. In nucleotides, the CDR3 is TGTGCCAGCAGCCAAGGCCCGAGCTCCTACAATGAGCAGTTCTTC.

This chain uses TRBV10-3 with TRBJ2-1; 8 bases align to TRBD2. V trimming: 6 bases; J trimming: 7 bases; junction bases outside the gene matches: 11. The length of the CDR3 is 15 residues. The germline CDR1 and CDR2 sequences are ENHRY and SYGVKD. Here the CDR3 DNA reads TGTGCCATCAGGACGACCGGGACTAGAGGGAATGAGCAGTTCTTC. Its translation: CAIRTTGTRGNEQFF.

This clone came up a few times. The CDR3 sequence is CAWSVNRDEQFF. DNA for the CDR3: TGTGCCTGGAGTGTAAATAGGGATGAGCAGTTCTTC. The chain is built from TRBV30 and TRBJ2-1; D ambiguous. V was cut by 0 bases and J by 8 bases, with 8 bases left in between. The CDR3 has 12 amino acids. Looked up from germline, CDR1 is GTSNPN and CDR2 is SVGIG (reference sequence).

V is TRBV18 and J is TRBJ2-7; 13 positions match TRBD2. The CDR3 is 14 amino acids. J gave up 6 bases and V 8 bases, and 7 bases lay outside the gene matches. In germline, CDR1 is KGHSH, CDR2 LQKENI. The CDR3 reads CASRGLAGVTEQYF. Here the CDR3 DNA reads TGTGCCAGCAGAGGACTAGCGGGAGTAACCGAGCAGTACTTC.

V is TRBV7-9 and J is TRBJ2-1; 11 positions agree with TRBD2. Germline assignment: CDR1 SEHNR and CDR2 FQNEAQ (reference sequence). V dropped 3 bases and J dropped 5; count of bases not matched to a gene: 12. The CDR3 covers 18 residues. CDR3: CASSLPPRLAGRNNEQFF. CDR3 coding DNA: TGTGCCAGCAGCTTGCCACCGCGACTAGCGGGGCGGAACAATGAGCAGTTCTTC.

The chain carries TRBV4-2 and TRBJ1-1; 8 positions agree with TRBD1. J lost 7 bases, V lost 5 bases, and 6 bases had no gene match. Germline CDR1 is LGHNA and CDR2 is YNFKEQ. The CDR3 has 13 residues. The CDR3 reads CASSLGGTGEAFF. The CDR3 DNA reads TGTGCCAGCAGCTTGGGGGGGACAGGTGAAGCTTTCTTT.

The V call is TRBV11-3, the J call TRBJ2-7; no clear D. With 6 bases removed from V and 3 bases from J, the gap between germline ends came to 9 bases. This CDR3 is 12 amino acids long. Germline CDR1 and CDR2: SGHNT and YENEEA. CDR3 in DNA: TGTGCCAGCAGTTCGACCGGCTACGAGCAGTACTTC. Translation gives CASSSTGYEQYF.

The chain couples TRBV30 to TRBJ1-1; perhaps TRBD1 as D (6 bases). Germline CDR1 is GTSNPN and CDR2 is SVGIG (reference sequence). Trimming cost V 1 base and J 3 bases, with 12 bases left between them. The CDR3 has 14 residues. As DNA, the CDR3 is TGTGCCTGGAGTGGACAGGTGAGGGACACTGAAGCTTTCTTT. It yields the protein CAWSGQVRDTEAFF.

This clone was seen a handful of times. The DNA for the CDR3 is TGCGCCAGCAGCCAAGGGTCCGGGACAGGGGGCTACGAGCAGTACTTC. It is translated as CASSQGSGTGGYEQYF. This rearrangement joins TRBV4-1 to TRBJ2-7; 11 bases line up with TRBD1. This CDR3 region has 16 residues. Per germline, CDR1 MGHRA and CDR2 YSYEKL. The V and J ends lost 1 base and 3 bases, in that order; junction bases with no gene match: 5.

J is TRBJ2-2 and V is TRBV19, with D hard to call. The germline gives CDR1 LNHDA, CDR2 SQIVND (reference sequence). Trimming stripped 7 bases from V and 2 bases from J, with 14 bases between. There are 15 residues in the CDR3. DNA for the CDR3: TGTGCCAGTACCTCACGGCTACCTAACACCGGGGAGCTGTTTTTT. As protein: CASTSRLPNTGELFF.

The chain is built from TRBV4-3 and TRBJ1-2; no clear D gene. Germline values: CDR1 LGHNA, CDR2 YSLEER. Deletions cut 0 bases from V and 4 bases from J, with 15 bases between. There are 16 residues in the CDR3. CDR3 DNA: TGCGCCAGCAGCCAAGAGGCGGGCGGCGCAGTCTATGGCTACACCTTC. It encodes CASSQEAGGAVYGYTF.

The gene calls are TRBV2 and TRBJ2-4, with 8 nucleotides matching TRBD2. This CDR3 has 17 amino acids. The V gene's germline CDR1 is SNHLY and CDR2 FYNNEI. V lost 4 bases, J lost 1 base, and 9 bases stayed unmatched. Here the CDR3 reads CASSVSIAGRAKNIQYF. The CDR3 nucleotides are TGTGCCAGCAGTGTAAGCATAGCGGGACGTGCCAAAAACATTCAGTACTTC.

The chain combines TRBV30 with TRBJ2-1, with TRBD2 matching over 8 bases. V dropped 0 bases and J dropped 9; count of bases not matched to a gene: 4. Germline lookup yields CDR1 GTSNPN and CDR2 SVGIG (reference sequence). CDR3 length: 13 amino acids. CDR3 sequence: CAWSVGLDTEQFF. In DNA, the CDR3 is TGTGCCTGGAGTGTGGGACTAGACACTGAGCAGTTCTTC.